The 19 T cell receptor beta chains listed next were all sequenced from one sample in a study of shared clonotypes between healthy human individuals. Generated by immunoSEQ multiplex PCR, the TCRdb table keeps only in-frame clones and is missing some. The sample records around 750,000 clones, less than 85% being singletons. Source material: memory CD4+ T cells sorted from blood. Subset in this sample: CD45RA-negative fraction. The source of these receptors is a woman under 40 in good health.

Ten or more counts support this clone. The chain carries TRBV7-2 and TRBJ2-7; D is uncertain. Germline V gene sequence: CDR1 SGHTA, CDR2 FQGNSA. There are 13 residues in the CDR3. V lost 6 bases, J lost 2 bases, and 11 bases lay in between. The CDR3 sequence: CASSSTQTYEQYF. Written as DNA, the CDR3 is TGTGCCAGCAGTTCCACTCAGACCTACGAGCAGTACTTC.

The V and J genes are TRBV7-9 and TRBJ2-7; 9 bases agree with TRBD1. V lost 4 bases, J lost 7 bases, and 17 bases stayed unmatched. Germline assignment: CDR1 SEHNR and CDR2 FQNEAQ (reference sequence). This CDR3 contains 17 residues. The CDR3 DNA is TGTGCCAGCAGCTCTTCTAGGGACAGGGTACTCTCGGAGGAGCAGTACTTC. The encoded protein is CASSSSRDRVLSEEQYF. Full variable domain (outside the CDR3, taken from reference TRBV7-9 and TRBJ2-7): DTGVSQNPRHKITKRGQNVTFRCDPISEHNRLYWYRQTLGQGPEFLTYFQNEAQLEKSRLLSDRFSAERPKGSFSTLEIQRTEQGDSAMYLCASSSSRDRVLSEEQYFGPGTRLTVT.

The table lists this clone with a few counts. The chain is built from TRBV18 and TRBJ1-4; 8 bases agree with TRBD1. Germline-derived CDR1 and CDR2 are KGHSH and LQKENI. Unmatched junction bases numbered 14, after V lost 0 bases and J lost 8 bases. The CDR3 extends over 18 amino acids. This CDR3 reads CASSPPNSGGGDGEKLFF. The DNA for the CDR3 is TGTGCCAGCTCACCACCGAATTCAGGGGGCGGGGACGGCGAAAAACTGTTTTTT.

The chain recombines TRBV25-1 with TRBJ2-5, with 9 bases aligning to TRBD1. After removal of 4 bases from V and 2 bases from J, the junction contained 5 bases not matched to a gene. Germline values: CDR1 MGHDK, CDR2 SYGVNS. CDR3 length equals 15 residues. The CDR3 DNA follows: TGTGCCAGCAGTGCGGACAGGGGTCCGCAAGAGACCCAGTACTTC. This gives the protein CASSADRGPQETQYF.

This clone was counted once. The rearrangement uses TRBV5-6 and TRBJ2-5; unclear D gene. Germline V CDR1 and CDR2: SGHDT, YYEEEE. The V end was cut by 0 bases, the J end by 2 bases, with 8 bases between. The CDR3 has 14 residues. The CDR3 sequence is CASSLVPGQETQYF. CDR3 DNA: TGTGCCAGCAGCTTGGTACCCGGTCAAGAGACCCAGTACTTC.

This chain links TRBV5-1 with TRBJ1-2; 7 bases are a match to TRBD1. Germline CDR1 reads SGHRS; CDR2 reads YFSETQ. CDR3 size: 13 residues. Trimming removed 6 bases from V and 4 bases from J; junction bases left unmatched: 6. CDR3 nucleotides: TGCGCCAGCACGGGACAGACCCTCTATGGCTACACCTTC. Translating it yields CASTGQTLYGYTF.

The V and J genes are TRBV9 and TRBJ2-1; D possibly corresponds to TRBD1 (5 bases). In germline, CDR1 is SGDLS, CDR2 YYNGEE. CDR3 size: 14 residues. Deletions cut 0 bases from V and 6 bases from J, with 10 bases between. The DNA for the CDR3 is TGTGCCAGCAGCGTAGAAGGGGCAGCCAATGAGCAGTTCTTC. This sequence encodes CASSVEGAANEQFF.

This clone was counted only a few times. The chain links TRBV7-2 to TRBJ2-2, with a weak D call TRBD1 (5 bases). The V and J ends lost 2 bases and 3 bases respectively, with 10 bases between them. Germline lookup yields CDR1 SGHTA and CDR2 FQGNSA. This CDR3 is built from 15 residues. The CDR3 here is CASSLRVGDTGELFF. Here the CDR3 DNA reads TGTGCCAGCAGCTTAAGGGTAGGGGACACCGGGGAGCTGTTTTTT.

The genes are TRBV28 and TRBJ2-2; 12 positions agree with TRBD2. The CDR3 covers 15 residues. V shed 8 bases and J 5 bases; nucleotides not matched to a gene: 6. Germline V lookup: CDR1 MDHEN, CDR2 SYDVKM. CDR3 bases: TGTGCCAGCGGACTAGCGGGAATGAGGACCGGGGAGCTGTTTTTT. Translated: CASGLAGMRTGELFF.

This clone was detected a few times. This rearrangement joins TRBV10-1 to TRBJ1-1, with 9 bases matching TRBD1. J gave up 3 bases and V 11 bases, and 7 bases lay outside the gene matches. CDR3 length equals 13 residues. CDR1 and CDR2 (germline): WNHNN, SYGVQD (reference sequence). The CDR3: CAVQGARDTEAFF. In DNA, the CDR3 is TGCGCCGTACAGGGGGCAAGGGACACTGAAGCTTTCTTT.

J is TRBJ1-1 and V is TRBV28, with unresolved D. The CDR3 loop spans 13 amino acids. From germline, CDR1 is MDHEN and CDR2 SYDVKM. Trimming left V 5 bases short and J 0 bases short, with 7 bases between. The CDR3 protein is CASSQDLNTEAFF. The CDR3 DNA is TGTGCCAGCAGTCAGGACCTGAACACTGAAGCTTTCTTT.

The chain is built from TRBV7-2 and TRBJ2-7; D might be TRBD2 (6 bases). Germline CDR1 and CDR2: SGHTA and FQGNSA. The CDR3 length is 15 residues. Deletions cut 5 bases from V and 0 bases from J, with 14 bases between. The CDR3 is CASSTLRGNSYEQYF. As DNA, the CDR3 is TGTGCCAGCAGCACCTTACGCGGGAACTCCTACGAGCAGTACTTC.

J is TRBJ1-5 and V is TRBV10-3; D gene unclear. This CDR3 has 16 residues. V was shortened by 2 bases and J by 7 bases, with 18 bases between the two germline ends. Germline V CDR1 and CDR2: ENHRY, SYGVKD. Here the CDR3 DNA reads TGTGCCATCAGTGAGCCTCGAGAGGGCGGTCGGCAGCCCCAGCATTTT. This sequence encodes CAISEPREGGRQPQHF.

The J gene is TRBJ2-1, the V gene TRBV19; TRBD1 aligns across 10 bases. CDR1 and CDR2 from the germline V gene are LNHDA and SQIVND (reference sequence). V was pared by 6 bases and J by 5 bases, with 7 bases of the junction left unmatched. The CDR3 spans 15 residues. CDR3 DNA sequence: TGTGCCAGTAGGCTCCGGGACAGGGGCAACAATGAGCAGTTCTTC. Amino acid sequence: CASRLRDRGNNEQFF. Using reference TRBV19 and TRBJ2-1 for the parts outside the CDR3, the full variable domain is DGGITQSPKYLFRKEGQNVTLSCEQNLNHDAMYWYRQDPGQGLRLIYYSQIVNDFQKGDIAEGYSVSREKKESFPLTVTSAQKNPTAFYLCASRLRDRGNNEQFFGPGTRLTVL.

The CDR3 loop is CASSPPGQRNEKLFF. CDR3 bases: TGTGCCAGCTCACCACCGGGACAGAGGAATGAAAAACTGTTTTTT. The rearrangement uses TRBV18 and TRBJ1-4; TRBD1 matches at 7 bases. This CDR3 is 15 amino acids long. Germline V gives CDR1 KGHSH, CDR2 LQKENI. V lost 0 bases to trimming and J lost 5 bases; unmatched junction nucleotides: 3.

V and J are TRBV4-1 and TRBJ1-2; D is ambiguous. Germline V CDR1 and CDR2: MGHRA, YSYEKL. Trimming left V 4 bases short and J 3 bases short, with 15 bases between. CDR3 size: 15 residues. Here the CDR3 reads CASSPPAWLDYGYTF. Written as DNA, the CDR3 is TGCGCCAGCAGCCCTCCCGCCTGGCTGGACTATGGCTACACCTTC.

This sequence joins TRBV28 and TRBJ1-5; perhaps TRBD1 as D (5 bases). Germline loops: CDR1 MDHEN, CDR2 SYDVKM. V was pared by 7 bases and J by 7 bases, with 14 bases between. The CDR3 spans 13 residues. The CDR3 sequence is CASIDSDGQPQHF. In DNA form, the CDR3 reads TGTGCCAGCATTGACAGCGATGGCCAGCCCCAGCATTTT. The variable domain in full, completed from reference TRBV28 and TRBJ1-5, reads DVKVTQSSRYLVKRTGEKVFLECVQDMDHENMFWYRQDPGLGLRLIYFSYDVKMKEKGDIPEGYSVSREKKERFSLILESASTNQTSMYLCASIDSDGQPQHFGDGTRLSIL.

The chain combines TRBV5-6 with TRBJ1-2; a possible D gene is TRBD1 (6 bases). Germline assignment: CDR1 SGHDT and CDR2 YYEEEE. V lost 3 bases and J lost 4, with 25 bases in between. This CDR3 spans 18 amino acids. The DNA of the CDR3 is TGTGCCAGCAGCTACCGACGGACAGAAACGAATACTTTCTATGGCTACACCTTC. This gives the protein CASSYRRTETNTFYGYTF.

The chain employs TRBV7-9 and TRBJ2-7; weak D call: TRBD2 (5 bases). V was trimmed by 4 bases and J by 0 bases, leaving 13 bases between them. The CDR3 consists of 15 residues. Germline values: CDR1 SEHNR, CDR2 FQNEAQ (reference sequence). The CDR3 protein is CASSSTRTVSYEQYF. The CDR3 DNA sequence: TGTGCCAGCAGCTCCACTAGAACTGTCTCCTACGAGCAGTACTTC.